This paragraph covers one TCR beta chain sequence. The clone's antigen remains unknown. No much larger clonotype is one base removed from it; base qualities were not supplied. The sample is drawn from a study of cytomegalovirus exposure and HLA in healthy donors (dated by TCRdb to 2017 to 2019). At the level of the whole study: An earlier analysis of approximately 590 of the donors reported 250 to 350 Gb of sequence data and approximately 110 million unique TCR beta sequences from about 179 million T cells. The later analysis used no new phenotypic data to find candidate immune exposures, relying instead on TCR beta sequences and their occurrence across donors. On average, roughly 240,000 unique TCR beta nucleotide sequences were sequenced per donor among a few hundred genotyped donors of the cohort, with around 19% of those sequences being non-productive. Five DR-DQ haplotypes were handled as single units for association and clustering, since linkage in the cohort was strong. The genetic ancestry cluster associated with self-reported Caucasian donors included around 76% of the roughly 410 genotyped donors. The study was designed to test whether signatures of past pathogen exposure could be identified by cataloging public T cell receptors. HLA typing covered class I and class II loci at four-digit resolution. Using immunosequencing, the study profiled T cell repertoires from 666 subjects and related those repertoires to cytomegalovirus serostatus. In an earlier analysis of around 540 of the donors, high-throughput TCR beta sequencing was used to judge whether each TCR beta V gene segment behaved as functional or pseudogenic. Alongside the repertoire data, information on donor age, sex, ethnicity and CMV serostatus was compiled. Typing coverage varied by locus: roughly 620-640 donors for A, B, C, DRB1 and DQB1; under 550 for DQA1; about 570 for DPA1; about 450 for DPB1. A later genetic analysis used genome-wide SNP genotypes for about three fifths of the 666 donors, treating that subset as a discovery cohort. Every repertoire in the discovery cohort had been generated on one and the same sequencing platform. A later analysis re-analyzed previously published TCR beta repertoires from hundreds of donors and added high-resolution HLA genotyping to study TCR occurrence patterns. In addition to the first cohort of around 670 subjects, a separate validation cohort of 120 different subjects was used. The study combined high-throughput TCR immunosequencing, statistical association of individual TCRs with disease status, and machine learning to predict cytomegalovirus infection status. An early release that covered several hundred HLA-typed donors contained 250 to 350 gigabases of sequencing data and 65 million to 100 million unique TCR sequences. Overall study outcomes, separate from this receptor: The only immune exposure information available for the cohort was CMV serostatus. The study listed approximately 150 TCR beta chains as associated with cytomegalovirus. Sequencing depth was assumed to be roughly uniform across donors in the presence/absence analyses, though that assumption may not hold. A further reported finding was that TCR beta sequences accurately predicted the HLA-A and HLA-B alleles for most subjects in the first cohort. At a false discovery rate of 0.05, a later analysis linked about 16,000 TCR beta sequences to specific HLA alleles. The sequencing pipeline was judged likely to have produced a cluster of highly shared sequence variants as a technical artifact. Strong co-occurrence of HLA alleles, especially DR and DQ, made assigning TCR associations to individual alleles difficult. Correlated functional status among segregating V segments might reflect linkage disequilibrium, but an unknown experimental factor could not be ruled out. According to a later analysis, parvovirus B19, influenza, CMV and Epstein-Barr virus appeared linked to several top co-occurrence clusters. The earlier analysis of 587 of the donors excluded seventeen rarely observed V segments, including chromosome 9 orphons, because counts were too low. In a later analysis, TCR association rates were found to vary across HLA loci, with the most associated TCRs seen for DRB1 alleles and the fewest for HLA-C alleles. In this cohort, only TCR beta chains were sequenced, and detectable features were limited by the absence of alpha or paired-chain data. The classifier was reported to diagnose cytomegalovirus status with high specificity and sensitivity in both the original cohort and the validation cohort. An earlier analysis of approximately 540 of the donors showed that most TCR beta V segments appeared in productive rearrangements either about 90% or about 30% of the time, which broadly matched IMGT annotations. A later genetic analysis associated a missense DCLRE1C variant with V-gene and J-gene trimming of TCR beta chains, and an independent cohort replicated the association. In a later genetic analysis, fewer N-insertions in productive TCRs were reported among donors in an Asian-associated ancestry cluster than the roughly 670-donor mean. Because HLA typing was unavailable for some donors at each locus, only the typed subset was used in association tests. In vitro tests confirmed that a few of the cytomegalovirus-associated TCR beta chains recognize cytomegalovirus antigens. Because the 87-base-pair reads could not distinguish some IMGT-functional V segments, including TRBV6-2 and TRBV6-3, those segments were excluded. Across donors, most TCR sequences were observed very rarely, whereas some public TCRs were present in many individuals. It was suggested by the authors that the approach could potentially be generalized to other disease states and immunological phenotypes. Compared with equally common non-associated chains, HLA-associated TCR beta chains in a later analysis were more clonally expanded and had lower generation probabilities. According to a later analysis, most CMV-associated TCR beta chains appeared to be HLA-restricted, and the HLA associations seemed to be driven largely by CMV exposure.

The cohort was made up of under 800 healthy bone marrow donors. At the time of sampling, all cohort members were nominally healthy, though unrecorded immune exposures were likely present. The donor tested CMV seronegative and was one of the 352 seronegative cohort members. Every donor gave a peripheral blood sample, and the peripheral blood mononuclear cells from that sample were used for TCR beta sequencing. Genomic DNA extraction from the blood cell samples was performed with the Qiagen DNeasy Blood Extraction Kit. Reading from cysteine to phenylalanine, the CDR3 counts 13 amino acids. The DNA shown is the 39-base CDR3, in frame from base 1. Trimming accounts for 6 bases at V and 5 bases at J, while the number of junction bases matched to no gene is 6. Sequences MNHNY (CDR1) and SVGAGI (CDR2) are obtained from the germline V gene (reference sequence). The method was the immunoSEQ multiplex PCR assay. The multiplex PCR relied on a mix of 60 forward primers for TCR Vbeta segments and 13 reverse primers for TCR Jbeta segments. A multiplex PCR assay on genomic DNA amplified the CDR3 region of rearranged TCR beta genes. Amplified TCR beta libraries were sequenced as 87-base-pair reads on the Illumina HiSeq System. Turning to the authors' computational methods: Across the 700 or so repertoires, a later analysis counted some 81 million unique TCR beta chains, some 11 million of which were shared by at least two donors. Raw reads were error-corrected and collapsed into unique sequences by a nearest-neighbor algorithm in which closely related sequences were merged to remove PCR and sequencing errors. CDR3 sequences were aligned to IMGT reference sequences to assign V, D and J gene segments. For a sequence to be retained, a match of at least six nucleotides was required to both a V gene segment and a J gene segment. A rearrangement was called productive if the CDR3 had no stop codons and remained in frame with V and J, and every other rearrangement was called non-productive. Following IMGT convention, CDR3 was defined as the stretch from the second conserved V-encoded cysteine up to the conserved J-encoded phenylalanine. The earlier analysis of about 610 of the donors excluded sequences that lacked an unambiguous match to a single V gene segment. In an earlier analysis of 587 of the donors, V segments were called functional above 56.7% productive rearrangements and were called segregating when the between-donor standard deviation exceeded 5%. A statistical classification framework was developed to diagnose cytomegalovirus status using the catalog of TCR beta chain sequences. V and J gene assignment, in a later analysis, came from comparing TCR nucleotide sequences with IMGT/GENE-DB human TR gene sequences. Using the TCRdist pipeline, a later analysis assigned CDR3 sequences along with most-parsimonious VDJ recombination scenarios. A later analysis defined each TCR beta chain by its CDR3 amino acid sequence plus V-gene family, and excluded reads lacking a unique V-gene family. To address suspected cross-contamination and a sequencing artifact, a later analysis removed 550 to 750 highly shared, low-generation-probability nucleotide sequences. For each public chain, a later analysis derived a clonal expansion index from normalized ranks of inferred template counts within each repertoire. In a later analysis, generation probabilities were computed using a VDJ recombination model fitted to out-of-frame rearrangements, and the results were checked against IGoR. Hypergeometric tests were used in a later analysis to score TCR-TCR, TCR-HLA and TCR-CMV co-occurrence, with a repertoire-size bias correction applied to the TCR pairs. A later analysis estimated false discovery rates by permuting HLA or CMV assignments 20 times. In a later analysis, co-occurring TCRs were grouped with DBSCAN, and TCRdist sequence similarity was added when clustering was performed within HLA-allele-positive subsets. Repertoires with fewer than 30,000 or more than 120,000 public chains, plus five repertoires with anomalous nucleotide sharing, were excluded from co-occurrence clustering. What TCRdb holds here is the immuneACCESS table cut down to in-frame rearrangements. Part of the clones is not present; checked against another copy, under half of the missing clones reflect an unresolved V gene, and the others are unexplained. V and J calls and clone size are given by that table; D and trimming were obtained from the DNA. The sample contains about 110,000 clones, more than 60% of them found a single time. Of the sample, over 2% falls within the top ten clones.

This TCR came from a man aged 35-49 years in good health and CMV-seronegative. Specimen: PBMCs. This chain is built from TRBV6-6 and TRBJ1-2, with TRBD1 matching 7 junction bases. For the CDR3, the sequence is CASRTGEEYGYTF. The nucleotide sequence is TGTGCCAGCAGAACAGGGGAGGAGTATGGCTACACCTTC.